This TCR beta chain was documented in a study of blood T cell repertoires in COVID-19. Whole-study context: Samples came from the United States, Italy and Spain, spanning acute and convalescent COVID-19.

The assay was immunoSEQ multiplex PCR, and TCRdb's table has in-frame clones only and misses some. The table has roughly 73,000 clones, over 75% seen once. This CDR3 is built from 17 residues. The V gene's germline CDR1 is WNHNN and CDR2 SYGVQD (reference sequence). V was pared by 0 bases and J by 7 bases, with 18 bases between. Input material: peripheral blood. This TCR came from a woman over 75 with active or convalescent COVID-19. V usage is TRBV10-1 and J usage is TRBJ1-4; D is uncertain. CDR3 residues: CASSESAGHPEREKLFF. DNA for the CDR3: TGCGCCAGCAGTGAGTCGGCAGGTCACCCTGAACGTGAAAAACTGTTTTTT.